These 26 T cell receptor beta chains came from one sample sequenced in a study of shared clonotypes between healthy human individuals (dated by TCRdb to the early 2020s). The library was built by means of the immunoSEQ multiplex PCR assay. TCRdb provides this immuneACCESS table in a form limited to in-frame rearrangements. Some clones are lacking; in checked studies, under half of them reflect an unresolved V gene, and why the rest are absent is not known. The sample has roughly 700,000 clones on record, around two thirds of them singletons. 1.5% to 2% of the sample belongs to the ten largest clones. The sample consisted of memory CD4+ T cells sorted from blood. Reading the label with the study, this specimen's cell subset or site is: CD45RA-negative fraction. The receptors derive from a woman aged 30 to 39 in good health.

The J gene is TRBJ2-1, the V gene TRBV7-9, with 16 bases identical to TRBD2. The junction had 9 bases not matched to a gene; V was cut back by 4 bases and J by 15 bases. This CDR3 has 15 amino acids. Germline V lookup: CDR1 SEHNR, CDR2 FQNEAQ (reference sequence). For the CDR3, the DNA is TGTGCCAGCAGCTCCCCGGGACTAGCGGGAGGGCGTCCGTTCTTC. Translation: CASSSPGLAGGRPFF. Combining the CDR3 with reference TRBV7-9 and TRBJ2-1 gives the whole variable domain DTGVSQNPRHKITKRGQNVTFRCDPISEHNRLYWYRQTLGQGPEFLTYFQNEAQLEKSRLLSDRFSAERPKGSFSTLEIQRTEQGDSAMYLCASSSPGLAGGRPFFGPGTRLTVL.

In nucleotides, the CDR3 is TGTGCCAGCAGTTCCCGGGACAGGTTCTTCTACGAGCAGTACTTC. Encoded protein: CASSSRDRFFYEQYF. V and J are TRBV28 and TRBJ2-7; 8 bases line up with TRBD1. Germline CDR1 is MDHEN and CDR2 is SYDVKM. The CDR3 has 15 amino acids. The V gene end was trimmed by 4 bases and the J gene end by 3 bases; junction bases not matched to a gene: 8.

This clone has only a few counts. The chain uses TRBV18 and TRBJ2-6, with 9 bases that match TRBD2. Germline-derived CDR1 and CDR2 are KGHSH and LQKENI. The CDR3 length is 17 residues. The J segment lost 3 bases and the V segment lost 3 bases, leaving 6 bases of the junction unmatched. The CDR3 region has the DNA TGTGCCAGCTCACCGACTAGCGGAGAGGGTGGGGCCAACGTCCTGACTTTC. Protein sequence: CASSPTSGEGGANVLTF.

This clone is a singleton in its sample. The CDR3, as DNA: TGTGCCGGACAGTGGGATAGCAATCAGCCCCAGCATTTT. Protein product: CAGQWDSNQPQHF. This chain uses TRBV2 with TRBJ1-5; D might be TRBD1 (6 bases). V was pared by 11 bases and J by 0 bases, with 11 bases between. The germline CDR1 and CDR2 sequences are SNHLY and FYNNEI. This CDR3 comprises 13 residues.

V usage is TRBV28 and J usage is TRBJ2-7; TRBD2 agrees at 7 bases. The CDR3 extends over 14 amino acids. V was clipped by 7 bases and J by 3 bases; unmatched bases: 9. In germline, CDR1 is MDHEN, CDR2 SYDVKM. CDR3 amino acids: CASKSPLADYEQYF. CDR3 DNA sequence: TGTGCCAGCAAAAGCCCGCTAGCGGACTACGAGCAGTACTTC.

The J gene is TRBJ2-3, the V gene TRBV19, with TRBD2 matching over 13 bases. V dropped 9 bases and J dropped 4; count of bases not matched to a gene: 7. Germline V gives CDR1 LNHDA, CDR2 SQIVND (reference sequence). CDR3 size: 15 residues. CDR3 coding DNA: TGTGCCAGCTCCTCTACTAGCGGGAGGGCAGATACGCAGTATTTT. Translated: CASSSTSGRADTQYF.

This clone was seen at least ten times. The gene calls are TRBV30 and TRBJ2-1; weak D call: TRBD1 (6 bases). Trimming pared 3 bases from V and 8 bases from J, leaving 14 bases between. The V gene's germline CDR1 is GTSNPN and CDR2 SVGIG (reference sequence). This CDR3 comprises 13 residues. CDR3 nucleotides: TGTGCCTGGAGAGCCGGGACATCCCATGAGCAGTTCTTC. This gives the protein CAWRAGTSHEQFF.

This clone was observed a few times. The rearrangement uses TRBV7-9 and TRBJ2-6; tentatively, D is TRBD2 (6 bases). This CDR3 comprises 15 residues. CDR1 and CDR2 (germline): SEHNR, FQNEAQ (reference sequence). V lost 4 bases to trimming and J lost 4 bases, with 11 bases between them. CDR3 in DNA: TGTGCCAGCAGCTCGGGGGAGACCGGGGCCAACGTCCTGACTTTC. Amino acids: CASSSGETGANVLTF.

V gene TRBV5-1 combines with J gene TRBJ2-5, with D perhaps matching TRBD1 (6 bases). The CDR3 consists of 15 residues. The germline gives CDR1 SGHRS, CDR2 YFSETQ. Trimming took 0 bases from V and 5 from J, leaving 14 bases between them. The CDR3 sequence is CASSLAGAGVETQYF. The CDR3 nucleotides read TGCGCCAGCAGCTTGGCAGGGGCCGGAGTCGAGACCCAGTACTTC.

This clone occurred a few times. The same CDR3 arises from other DNA sequences in this sample as well. V gene TRBV5-4 combines with J gene TRBJ1-2, with D perhaps TRBD1 (5 bases). The germline gives CDR1 SGHNT, CDR2 YYREEE (reference sequence). The CDR3 has 14 residues. V was pared by 4 bases and J by 0 bases, with 10 bases between. CDR3 loop: CASSPGGANYGYTF. The CDR3 region has the DNA TGTGCCAGCAGCCCCGGGGGGGCTAACTATGGCTACACCTTC.

This clone was seen a single time. The gene calls are TRBV19 and TRBJ2-2; 13 positions match TRBD2. Germline loops: CDR1 LNHDA, CDR2 SQIVND (reference sequence). CDR3 length: 17 residues. Trimming removed 7 bases from V and 6 bases from J; junction bases left unmatched: 11. The CDR3 nucleotides read TGTGCCAGTACTGATCGGACTAGCGGGAGCCTAGCCGGGGAGCTGTTTTTT. Translation: CASTDRTSGSLAGELFF. The whole variable domain, remainder taken from reference TRBV19 and TRBJ2-2, is DGGITQSPKYLFRKEGQNVTLSCEQNLNHDAMYWYRQDPGQGLRLIYYSQIVNDFQKGDIAEGYSVSREKKESFPLTVTSAQKNPTAFYLCASTDRTSGSLAGELFFGEGSRLTVL.

The chain recombines TRBV9 with TRBJ2-3; D unclear. The CDR3 contains 17 residues. The V gene lost 0 bases and the J gene lost 2 bases, with 16 bases spanning the gap. CDR1 and CDR2 from the germline V gene are SGDLS and YYNGEE. CDR3 in amino acids: CASSVAGVRVITDTQYF. Here the CDR3 DNA reads TGTGCCAGCAGCGTAGCAGGTGTGAGAGTCATCACAGATACGCAGTATTTT.

This sequence joins TRBV28 and TRBJ2-1; tentative D call: TRBD2 (5 bases). Germline V gene sequence: CDR1 MDHEN, CDR2 SYDVKM. Trimming stripped 6 bases from V and 5 bases from J, with 17 bases between. This CDR3 contains 15 residues. The CDR3 DNA is TGTGCCAGCAGACCTGGACTGTCCCAAAACAATGAGCAGTTCTTC. It specifies CASRPGLSQNNEQFF. The whole variable domain, filled in from reference TRBV28 and TRBJ2-1, reads DVKVTQSSRYLVKRTGEKVFLECVQDMDHENMFWYRQDPGLGLRLIYFSYDVKMKEKGDIPEGYSVSREKKERFSLILESASTNQTSMYLCASRPGLSQNNEQFFGPGTRLTVL.

This chain links TRBV7-8 with TRBJ1-2; D perhaps matches TRBD1 (5 bases). The germline V and J ends were trimmed by 6 bases and 7 bases, with 18 bases remaining between them. This CDR3 contains 14 residues. The germline gives CDR1 SGHVS, CDR2 FQNEAQ. The CDR3 region has the DNA TGTGCCAGCAGTCCATTCAGGGTCGCGAGTGGCTACACCTTC. This gives the protein CASSPFRVASGYTF. Full variable domain (remainder filled in from reference TRBV7-8 and TRBJ1-2): GAGVSQSPRYKVAKRGQDVALRCDPISGHVSLFWYQQALGQGPEFLTYFQNEAQLDKSGLPSDRFFAERPEGSVSTLKIQRTQQEDSAVYLCASSPFRVASGYTFGSGTRLTVV.

This clone turned up a few times. This chain links TRBV7-3 with TRBJ1-5, with D tentatively TRBD1 (6 bases). This CDR3 comprises 15 residues. V was shortened by 5 bases and J by 3 bases, with 14 bases between the two germline ends. Germline V gene sequence: CDR1 SGHTA, CDR2 FQGTGA. In nucleotides, the CDR3 is TGTGCCAGCAGCCGGGGGGGCATGCCCAATCAGCCCCAGCATTTT. As protein: CASSRGGMPNQPQHF.

The rearrangement links TRBV18 to TRBJ2-3; D call uncertain. Trimming shortened V by 5 bases and J by 1 base, and 10 bases separated the two germline ends. Looked up from germline, CDR1 is KGHSH and CDR2 is LQKENI. The CDR3 runs to 14 residues. As DNA, the CDR3 is TGTGCCAGCTCAGGGGTGGAAGGCACAGATACGCAGTATTTT. Translation gives CASSGVEGTDTQYF.

This chain connects TRBV29-1 to TRBJ2-1; 12 bases agree with TRBD2. The V gene's germline CDR1 is SQVTM and CDR2 ANQGSEA. The trim removed 0 bases at V and 8 bases at J, leaving 5 bases unmatched. CDR3 length: 15 amino acids. The CDR3 nucleotides read TGCAGCGTTGAAGATCCCCTAGCGGGAGGGTATGAGCAGTTCTTC. Protein sequence: CSVEDPLAGGYEQFF.

The CDR3 DNA reads as TGTGCCAGCGAACAAACCGGGCAGGGGGGCTACGAGCAGTACTTC. The encoded protein is CASEQTGQGGYEQYF. V is TRBV5-6 and J is TRBJ2-7, with D possibly being TRBD1 (7 bases). Deletions cut 7 bases from V and 3 bases from J, with 20 bases between. The CDR3 has 15 amino acids. Looked up from germline, CDR1 is SGHDT and CDR2 is YYEEEE. Looking up the rest from reference TRBV5-6 and TRBJ2-7 gives the full variable domain: DAGVTQSPTHLIKTRGQQVTLRCSPKSGHDTVSWYQQALGQGPQFIFQYYEEEERQRGNFPDRFSGHQFPNYSSELNVNALLLGDSALYLCASEQTGQGGYEQYFGPGTRLTVT.

The chain employs TRBV7-2 and TRBJ1-1; no firm D call. The germline V gene encodes CDR1 SGHTA and CDR2 FQGNSA. V was shortened by 0 bases and J by 4 bases, with 9 bases between the two germline ends. The CDR3 covers 14 residues. The CDR3 loop reads CASSLAPSGTEAFF. CDR3 DNA: TGTGCCAGCAGCTTAGCCCCAAGTGGCACTGAAGCTTTCTTT.

As for this clone: The sample carries other DNA sequences with the same CDR3. This chain links TRBV27 with TRBJ2-3; unclear D gene. This CDR3 region has 13 residues. Trimming took 3 bases from V and 2 from J, leaving 6 bases between them. Germline V lookup: CDR1 MNHEY, CDR2 SMNVEV (reference sequence). The CDR3 sequence is CASSFTYTDTQYF. For the CDR3, the DNA is TGTGCCAGCAGTTTCACATACACAGATACGCAGTATTTT.

This clone was seen a single time. DNA of the CDR3: TGTGCCAGCAGTCATGGGAGTGGCTACACCTTC. Amino acid sequence: CASSHGSGYTF. The V gene is TRBV28, the J gene TRBJ1-2, with no clear D. CDR3 length: 11 amino acids. Germline loops: CDR1 MDHEN, CDR2 SYDVKM. Trimming cost V 5 bases and J 7 bases, with 8 bases left between them.

The chain uses TRBV11-2 and TRBJ1-2; D not certain. Trimming removed 0 bases from V and 5 bases from J, with 7 bases in between. This CDR3 comprises 13 residues. Germline assignment: CDR1 SGHAT and CDR2 FQNNGV. Here the CDR3 DNA reads TGTGCCAGCAGCTTAGAGTCCTCTTATGGCTACACCTTC. Encoded protein: CASSLESSYGYTF.

The J gene is TRBJ2-7, the V gene TRBV28; 11 bases align to TRBD1. J lost 4 bases, V lost 3 bases, and 5 bases had no gene match. The CDR3 extends over 15 amino acids. Germline CDR1 MDHEN, CDR2 SYDVKM. CDR3 region: CASSLDRGRRYEQYF. The CDR3, as DNA: TGTGCCAGCAGTTTGGACAGGGGGCGTAGGTACGAGCAGTACTTC.

The gene calls are TRBV10-2 and TRBJ2-1; unclear D gene. The CDR3 sequence is 14 residues long. Trimming pared 5 bases from V and 7 bases from J, leaving 15 bases between. Germline V gene lookup returns CDR1 WSHSY and CDR2 SAAADI. The CDR3, as DNA: TGCGCCAGCAGTAAGGACCGCGCCCCTAATGAGCAGTTCTTC. The encoded protein is CASSKDRAPNEQFF.

V is TRBV27 and J is TRBJ2-3; D is perhaps TRBD1 (5 bases). Trimming shortened V by 5 bases and J by 1 base, and 19 bases separated the two germline ends. Germline V gives CDR1 MNHEY, CDR2 SMNVEV (reference sequence). The CDR3 contains 17 residues. CDR3 coding DNA: TGTGCCAGCAGTCTATGGAAGGCAGGGCTCGGCACAGATACGCAGTATTTT. Protein product: CASSLWKAGLGTDTQYF.

In DNA form, the CDR3 reads TGTGCCAGCAGCGGGGGACAGTTCACTAACTATGGCTACACCTTC. This sequence encodes CASSGGQFTNYGYTF. The V gene is TRBV9, the J gene TRBJ1-2, with 7 bases that match TRBD1. Looked up from germline, CDR1 is SGDLS and CDR2 is YYNGEE. V dropped 3 bases and J dropped 0; count of bases not matched to a gene: 5. This CDR3 has 15 amino acids.